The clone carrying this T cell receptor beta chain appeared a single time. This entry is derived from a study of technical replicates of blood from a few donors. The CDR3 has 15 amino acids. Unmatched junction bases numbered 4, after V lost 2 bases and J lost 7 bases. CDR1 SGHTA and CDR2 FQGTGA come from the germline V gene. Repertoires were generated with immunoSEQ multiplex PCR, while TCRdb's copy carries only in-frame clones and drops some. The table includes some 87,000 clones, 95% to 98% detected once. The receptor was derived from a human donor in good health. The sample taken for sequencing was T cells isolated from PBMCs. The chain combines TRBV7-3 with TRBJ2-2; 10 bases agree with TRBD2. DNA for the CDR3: TGTGCCAGCAGCTTACTAGCGGGAGAGGTCGGGGAGCTGTTTTTT. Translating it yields CASSLLAGEVGELFF.